This T cell receptor (beta chain) was identified in a study of early T cells in non-severe SARS-CoV-2 infection. General study points: Lookups in VDJdb leaned toward anti-spike CD8 responses and missed private and CD4 specificities.

This clonotype was detected a few times. Antigen: not known. The germline gives CDR1 SGHRS, CDR2 YFSETQ. This CDR3 spans 12 amino acids. V gave up 0 bases and J gave up 7 bases, with 7 bases separating them. Researchers tagged individual cDNA molecules with unique molecular identifiers. TCRdb re-called the 5' RACE reads through MiXCR, storing one row per CDR3 protein. The sample gives tens of thousands of distinct CDR3 sequences, roughly 12% of which show up once; 3.5% to 4.5% is in the top ten. This TCR was recovered from an adult who was a healthcare worker with PCR-confirmed SARS-CoV-2 infection or an uninfected control (not recorded which). The material sequenced was whole blood. The chain joins TRBV5-1 to TRBJ1-2; no clear D gene. CDR3 sequence (DNA): TGCGCCAGCAGCTTGGAATACGGTGGCTACACCTTC. Protein sequence: CASSLEYGGYTF.